This T cell receptor beta chain was captured by sequencing in a study of shared clonotypes between healthy human individuals. The study, taken as a whole, reports: Clonotypes that were shared across a handful of donors made up about 4.5% of naive CD4 clonotypes.

Sorted subsets were amplified in replicate PCRs using 200 to 250 ng DNA, around 30,000 T cell genomes. As processed by the authors: Junction-only immunoSEQ data arrived without quality scores, meaning filtering differed. The protocol was immunoSEQ multiplex PCR, while the TCRdb copy is restricted to in-frame clones and leaves out a portion. From that table come the V and J calls and clone size; the DNA was used to work out D and trimming. The sample includes 2 million to 2.5 million clones, roughly 95% of them seen just once. Germline V gene sequence: CDR1 MNHEY, CDR2 SMNVEV (reference sequence). The CDR3 covers 18 residues. Trimming removed 0 bases from V and 4 bases from J; junction bases left unmatched: 12. On this clone itself: Its cognate antigen is unknown.

Naive CD8 cells were CD45RO-negative, positively selected for CCR7, excluding terminally differentiated effector memory CD45RA+ cells. Sequenced: naive CD8+ T cells sorted from blood. This sequence was found in a man aged 18 to 35 in good health. V is TRBV27 and J is TRBJ2-1, with 7 bases aligning to TRBD2. In DNA, the CDR3 is TGTGCCAGCAGTTTATCCCCTCCGCTAGCGGAAGTATACAATGAGCAGTTCTTC. Translation gives CASSLSPPLAEVYNEQFF.